This T cell receptor (beta chain) was captured in a study of beta chain features in type 1 diabetes. The sequenced template was cDNA made from the entire isolated RNA. This table comes from immunoSEQ multiplex PCR, and its TCRdb copy is limited to in-frame clones, with some not included. The sample consists of under 900,000 clones, roughly a sixth of them appearing once. This clone appeared a few times. CDR1 and CDR2 (germline): KGHSH, LQKENI. This CDR3 has 16 residues. J was trimmed by 5 bases and V by 3 bases; bases with no gene match: 10. Sequencing used naive CD4+ T cells from blood. This chain joins TRBV18 and TRBJ2-3; 8 nucleotides align to TRBD2. The receptor was derived from a young woman in good health. CDR3 region: CASSPPGTRIRDTQYF. In nucleotides, the CDR3 is TGTGCCAGCTCACCCCCCGGGACTAGAATCCGAGATACGCAGTATTTT.